This T cell receptor (beta chain) was sequenced during a study of blood T cell repertoires in COVID-19. Libraries were prepared by immunoSEQ multiplex PCR; TCRdb keeps only in-frame clonotypes and omits some of them. The sample carries 140,000 to 150,000 clones, 80% to 90% recorded once. This CDR3 contains 12 residues. V was cut by 3 bases and J by 8 bases, with 10 bases left in between. This clone was seen more than once but under ten times. The sample consisted of peripheral blood. The sequence was obtained from a man in his forties or fifties who had recovered from COVID-19. V and J are TRBV12-3 or TRBV12-4 and TRBJ1-2, with no clear D. The CDR3 loop reads CASSFRDLGYTF. CDR3 in DNA: TGTGCCAGCAGTTTTCGGGATTTAGGCTACACCTTC.